The T cell receptor beta chain under discussion was sequenced for a study of T cell responses to AZD1222 COVID-19 vaccine. Here immunoSEQ multiplex PCR was the method, and the copy in TCRdb shows in-frame clones only, minus some. The sample includes roughly 150,000 clones, approximately 89% of them seen just once. Overall study findings and caveats: A reported finding is that nearly half of spike-specific TCRs target unmutated variant regions. Donors in the cohort were predominantly white British and more often female, and clonal diversity was possibly underestimated. The span of vaccine-associated CD4 TCRs extended across spike, with dominance at 160-218 and 743-854. Two doses of AZD1222 preceded a rise in Spike-specific TCR breadth and depth.

V trimming: 6 bases; J trimming: 4 bases; junction bases outside the gene matches: 6. Looked up from germline, CDR1 is LNHDA and CDR2 is SQIVND (reference sequence). This CDR3 has 13 amino acids. On this clone: Its matching antigen is unknown.

V gene TRBV19 combines with J gene TRBJ2-7; 7 bases are a match to TRBD2. This sequence originates from an adult in good health. Material: peripheral blood, obtained on day 0 of AZD1222 vaccination. Written as DNA, the CDR3 is TGTGCCAGTAGCCCCGGGGGGTTTTACGAGCAGTACTTC. This gives the protein CASSPGGFYEQYF.